This TCR beta chain was profiled in a study of metastatic and nonmetastatic thyroid tumors. Study in general: Repertoires from malignant and benign thyroid patients were compared across blood and tumor or nodule tissue.

Patients were all untreated before their thyroid surgery. Germline values: CDR1 SEHNR, CDR2 FQNEAQ (reference sequence). V lost 4 bases, J lost 2 bases, and 12 bases lay in between. The CDR3 is 14 amino acids. Findings and caveats of the study: According to reports, the diversity of TCR beta was significantly higher in malignant thyroid tumors than in benign nodules, and this held in both blood and tumor samples.

In the authors' workflow: CDR3 was compared across clinicopathological groups, and the resulting differences were used to build a distant-metastasis classifier for papillary thyroid cancer. TCRdb re-called clones via MiXCR from the PCR reads. These V and J calls originate from TCRdb's pipeline instead of the authors' own analysis. The sample has 35,000 to 50,000 clones, 15% to 20% seen once. This clone was observed many times. Its antigen remains unknown. The chain carries TRBV7-9 and TRBJ2-7; D might be TRBD2 (6 bases). The receptor's source is a female donor with papillary thyroid cancer or a benign thyroid nodule (not recorded which). Some clones in this sample may be carry-over from other donors' samples. Sequencing used blood. CDR3 amino acids: CASSYGTQTYEQYF. CDR3 DNA sequence: TGTGCCAGCAGCTACGGGACTCAGACCTACGAGCAGTACTTC.